These T cell receptor beta chains were read from a single sample in a study of monozygotic twins with inflammatory bowel disease. Using the 5' RACE reads, TCRdb records one entry per CDR3 protein without DNA. The sample has about 380,000 distinct CDR3 sequences. The source material was blood. The source of these receptors is a human donor with ulcerative colitis or Crohn's disease, or a healthy co-twin of an affected twin (not recorded which). CDR3s include the opening cysteine and the closing phenylalanine or tryptophan.

J: TRBJ2-7; V: TRBV7-6; CDR3: CASSASAGTASYEQYF
J: TRBJ2-5; V: TRBV19; CDR3: CASNLGQGQETQYF
J: TRBJ2-3; V: TRBV7-9; CDR3: CASRSEAQPGTDTQYF
J: TRBJ2-3; V: TRBV6-5; CDR3: CASSYSRTREYF
J: TRBJ2-3; V: TRBV5-1; CDR3: CASSLGPTWRASTDTQYF
J: TRBJ2-7; V: TRBV6-1; CDR3: CASEETGLLDEQYF
J: TRBJ2-7; V: TRBV25-1; CDR3: CASSGQGALYEQYF
J: TRBJ2-1; V: TRBV7-8; CDR3: CASSSKLEQFF
J: TRBJ2-7; V: TRBV6-2/TRBV6-3; CDR3: CASSLLAQSSYEQYF
J: TRBJ1-5; V: TRBV7-2; CDR3: CASSLAVAARNQPQHF